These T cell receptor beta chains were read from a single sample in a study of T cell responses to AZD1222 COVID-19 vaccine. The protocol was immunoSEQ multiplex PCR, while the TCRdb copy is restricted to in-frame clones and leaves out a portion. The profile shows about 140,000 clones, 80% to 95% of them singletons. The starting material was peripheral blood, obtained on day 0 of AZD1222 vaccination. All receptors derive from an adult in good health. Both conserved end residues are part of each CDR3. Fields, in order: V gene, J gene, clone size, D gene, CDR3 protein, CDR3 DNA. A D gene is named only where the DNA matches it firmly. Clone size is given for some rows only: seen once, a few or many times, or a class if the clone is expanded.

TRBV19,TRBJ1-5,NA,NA,CATQLVGSNQPQHF,TGTGCCACCCAATTGGTTGGTAGCAATCAGCCCCAGCATTTT
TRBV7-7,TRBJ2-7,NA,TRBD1,CASSYGQDYEQYF,TGTGCTAGCAGTTATGGACAGGACTACGAGCAGTACTTC
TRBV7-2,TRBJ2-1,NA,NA,CASSFTSPLYNEQFF,TGTGCCAGCAGCTTTACTAGCCCCCTCTACAATGAGCAGTTCTTC
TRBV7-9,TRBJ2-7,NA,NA,CASSFWDTYEQYF,TGTGCCAGCAGCTTTTGGGACACCTACGAGCAGTACTTC
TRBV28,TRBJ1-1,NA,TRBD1,CASSFLTGRKNTEAFF,TGTGCCAGCAGTTTTCTGACAGGGAGGAAGAACACTGAAGCTTTCTTT
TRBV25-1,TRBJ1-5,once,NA,CASSLSDQPQHF,TGTGCCAGCAGCTTGAGTGATCAGCCCCAGCATTTT
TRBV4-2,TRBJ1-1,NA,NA,CASSLTDRNTEAFF,TGTGCCAGCAGCCTAACGGATAGGAACACTGAAGCTTTCTTT
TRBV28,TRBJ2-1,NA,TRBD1,CASRTGQGSYNEQFF,TGTGCCAGCAGAACGGGACAGGGCTCCTACAATGAGCAGTTCTTC
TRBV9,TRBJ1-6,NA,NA,CASSVKYNSPLHF,TGTGCCAGCAGCGTTAAGTATAATTCACCCCTCCACTTT
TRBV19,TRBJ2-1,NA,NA,CASRVPGGPNEQFF,TGTGCCAGTAGGGTGCCGGGGGGCCCCAATGAGCAGTTCTTC
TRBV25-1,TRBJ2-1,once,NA,CASSERTGNEQFF,TGTGCCAGCAGCGAAAGGACGGGAAATGAGCAGTTCTTC
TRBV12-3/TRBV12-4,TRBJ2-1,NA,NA,CASSLLYNEQFF,TGTGCCAGCAGTTTATTGTACAATGAGCAGTTCTTC
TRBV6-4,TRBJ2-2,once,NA,CASSDLEGPNTGELFF,TGTGCCAGCAGTGATCTCGAGGGACCTAACACCGGGGAGCTGTTTTTT
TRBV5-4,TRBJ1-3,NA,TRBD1,CASSLYTGGPGNTIYF,TGTGCCAGCAGCTTGTATACAGGGGGCCCCGGAAACACCATATATTTT
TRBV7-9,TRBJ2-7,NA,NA,CASSAPRGIFSYEQYF,TGTGCCAGCAGCGCCCCCCGAGGGATTTTCTCCTACGAGCAGTACTTC
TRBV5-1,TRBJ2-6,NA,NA,CASTRRSGGAGANVLTF,TGCGCCAGCACCCGACGATCGGGGGGCGCGGGGGCCAACGTCCTGACTTTC
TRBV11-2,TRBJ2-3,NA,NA,CASSLGRASDSTDTQYF,TGTGCCAGCAGCTTGGGCCGGGCGAGCGATTCCACAGATACGCAGTATTTT
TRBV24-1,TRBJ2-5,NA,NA,CATSDSIPSSPETQYF,TGTGCCACCAGTGATTCGATTCCCTCTAGCCCGGAGACCCAGTACTTC
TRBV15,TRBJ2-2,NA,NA,CATSRAWRADTGELFF,TGTGCCACCAGCAGAGCTTGGAGGGCGGACACCGGGGAGCTGTTTTTT